The TCR beta chain under discussion was sequenced for a study of OX40 agonist ivuxolimab in advanced cancers. Study-wide context: Ivuxolimab, which targeted the costimulatory receptor OX40 (CD134), was an agonistic, fully human IgG2 monoclonal antibody. Partial responses occurred in three dose-escalation patients, of whom one had hepatocellular carcinoma and two had cutaneous melanoma. The paper describes the monotherapy dose-escalation part (N of about 52 patients) of the phase I trial of ivuxolimab. Prior anti-PD-1, anti-PD-L1 or anti-CTLA-4 therapy was permitted, and 40% of dose-escalation patients had received checkpoint inhibitors. A male proportion of around 83% and a mean age of 60 years, ranging from roughly 20 to 80, were recorded for the dose-escalation cohort. Intravenous ivuxolimab was administered to patients every 2 weeks at six dose levels: 0.01, 0.1, 0.3, 1.5, 3 and 10 mg/kg. Peripheral TCRbeta sequencing was intended to test whether TCR sequence diversity was altered and clonal T-cell expansion was caused by ivuxolimab. Among the roughly 52 dose-escalation patients, about 19 had hepatocellular carcinoma, around 15 melanoma, 9 renal cell carcinoma and 9 head and neck cancer.

Points on this clone: The antigen this receptor binds is unknown. Base qualities are missing; no much larger clone stands one base away.

The trial excluded patients who had a history of autoimmune disease or were on systemic immunosuppression. In every dose cohort, peripheral blood was drawn for TCR sequencing at baseline, cycle 4 day 1, and cycle 7 day 1. Samples came from an open-label, multicenter, first-in-human phase I dose-escalation trial of ivuxolimab. The trial enrolled adults with locally advanced or metastatic head and neck squamous cell, hepatocellular, melanoma or renal cell carcinoma. Before TCR sequencing, CD4+ T cells and CD8+ T cells from peripheral blood were sorted into separate populations. Findings and caveats that apply to the study as a whole: Partial responders in the 0.1-3.0 mg/kg groups had among the lowest normalized peripheral clonal expansion, especially among CD8+ T cells. After ivuxolimab, more expanded clones were found on average in CD8+ T cells than in CD4+ T cells. The antigen specificity of the clonally expanded peripheral T cells was not determined. Low levels of normalized T-cell clonal expansion were also seen in some patients who did not respond. Clonal expansion of both CD4+ and CD8+ blood T cells was observed from baseline to week 6 at doses 0.1 to 3.0 mg/kg.

Genomic DNA was extracted from sorted cells for sequencing of the TCRbeta CDR3 region. TCRbeta CDR3 regions were sequenced using the immunoSEQ Assay. TCRdb's version of the immuneACCESS table is confined to in-frame rearrangements and falls short of the full clone set. An unresolved V gene accounts for under half of the shortfall where checked; the remainder is of unknown origin. This sample lists roughly 26,000 clones; more than 75% were detected once. About a quarter of the sample is taken by the ten largest. V drops 6 bases and J drops 8 bases, leaving 25 bases in between. The germline V gene encodes CDR1 MGHDK and CDR2 SYGVNS. From the cysteine through the phenylalanine, the CDR3 covers 16 amino acids. The kept DNA is CDR3 alone, 48 bases in frame from the first base.

This chain joins TRBV25-1 to TRBJ1-2, and possibly TRBD1, on 5 matching bases. This clonotype was sampled from an adult with an advanced solid tumor such as melanoma, head and neck, liver or kidney cancer. The sequencing used CD4+ or CD8+ T cells sorted from blood, collected in a trial of the OX40 agonist ivuxolimab. The CDR3: CASSRLVGRGLRGYTF. The DNA reads as follows: TGTGCCAGCAGCCGTTTGGTCGGGAGGGGTCTGAGGGGCTACACCTTC.